Following are 26 T cell receptor beta chains from one sample sequenced in a study of human T cells and chemical hapten exposure. Specified time point: patch test 2, 6 weeks after DPC sensitization. Treatment defined: therapeutic diphenylcyclopropenone sensitization with weekly scalp DPC. MiXCR, run by TCRdb on the RACE reads, gives a single entry per CDR3 protein. Of tens of thousands of distinct CDR3 sequences listed, roughly 11% are singletons. The source was whole blood, collected in connection with sensitization to the hapten diphenylcyclopropenone (DPC). All receptors come from a man aged 35 to 55 with alopecia areata. Some clones in this sample may be carry-over from other donors' samples.

This clonotype was found a few times. The chain employs TRBV7-2 and TRBJ2-5; weak D call: TRBD2 (6 bases). Between the trimmed V and J ends, which lost 2 bases and 3 bases, there was a span of 19 bases. Germline-derived CDR1 and CDR2 are SGHTA and FQGNSA. The CDR3 is 17 amino acids. For the CDR3, the DNA is TGTGCCAGCAGCTTAAAATTTTTAGGACTAAACAAAGAGACCCAGTACTTC. It yields the protein CASSLKFLGLNKETQYF. Supplemented by reference TRBV7-2 and TRBJ2-5, the full variable domain reads GAGVSQSPSNKVTEKGKDVELRCDPISGHTALYWYRQSLGQGLEFLIYFQGNSAPDKSGLPSDRFSAERTGGSVSTLTIQRTQQEDSAVYLCASSLKFLGLNKETQYFGPGTRLLVL.

This clonotype occurred many times. The rearrangement links TRBV6-2 or TRBV6-3 to TRBJ1-1; D may be TRBD1 (5 bases). Trimming took 2 bases from V and 1 from J, leaving 5 bases between them. Looked up from germline, CDR1 is MNHEY and CDR2 is SVGEGT. The CDR3 has 13 amino acids. CDR3 nucleotide sequence: TGTGCCAGCAGTTACGGACAGAACACTGAAGCTTTCTTT. This gives the protein CASSYGQNTEAFF.

This clonotype showed up many times. The J gene is TRBJ2-1, the V gene TRBV6-5; 7 bases agree with TRBD2. Germline V gene sequence: CDR1 MNHEY, CDR2 SVGAGI. The CDR3 runs 11 residues. V lost 2 bases to trimming and J lost 12 bases; unmatched junction nucleotides: 1. The CDR3 bases are TGTGCCAGCAGTTACGGGGGGGTGCAGTTCTTC. Translated, it gives CASSYGGVQFF.

This clonotype appeared a few times. V usage is TRBV5-6 and J usage is TRBJ2-3; TRBD1 agrees at 7 bases. Looked up from germline, CDR1 is SGHDT and CDR2 is YYEEEE. This CDR3 contains 16 residues. After removal of 5 bases from V and 6 bases from J, the junction contained 15 bases not matched to a gene. The CDR3 bases are TGTGCCAGCAGGGGGACAGCGGCTCTTGTCTTGGATACGCAGTATTTT. Translating gives CASRGTAALVLDTQYF.

This clonotype was observed a few times. This chain connects TRBV29-1 to TRBJ2-7; D perhaps matches TRBD2 (6 bases). Trimming cost V 6 bases and J 0 bases, with 15 bases left between them. Germline CDR1 is SQVTM and CDR2 is ANQGSEA. This CDR3 is built from 14 residues. The CDR3 DNA follows: TGCAGCGTCCCGGGGCCGGGACTCTCCTACGAGCAGTACTTC. Translated: CSVPGPGLSYEQYF.

This clonotype was observed at least ten times. V and J are TRBV20-1 and TRBJ1-4; D unresolved. CDR3 size: 14 residues. V was clipped by 3 bases and J by 0 bases, with 8 bases between them. Germline CDR1 DFQATT, CDR2 SNEGSKA (reference sequence). This CDR3 reads CSASRSATNEKLFF. The CDR3 DNA follows: TGCAGTGCTAGTCGGTCGGCAACTAATGAAAAACTGTTTTTT.

This clonotype has just a few counts. The J gene is TRBJ2-5, the V gene TRBV5-1; maybe TRBD1 (7 bases). Between the trimmed V and J ends, which lost 4 bases and 4 bases, there was a span of 14 bases. The CDR3 loop spans 14 amino acids. Per germline, CDR1 SGHRS and CDR2 YFSETQ. Here the CDR3 reads CASSPGQEGETQYF. CDR3 DNA sequence: TGCGCCAGCAGCCCCGGACAGGAGGGAGAGACCCAGTACTTC. Based on the CDR3 plus reference TRBV5-1 and TRBJ2-5, the full variable domain is KAGVTQTPRYLIKTRGQQVTLSCSPISGHRSVSWYQQTPGQGLQFLFEYFSETQRNKGNFPGRFSGRQFSNSRSEMNVSTLELGDSALYLCASSPGQEGETQYFGPGTRLLVL.

This clonotype was found a few times. The rearrangement links TRBV7-2 to TRBJ2-3; possible D gene TRBD2, 5 bases. The germline V gene has CDR1 SGHTA and CDR2 FQGNSA. V was clipped by 1 base and J by 2 bases, with 10 bases between them. The CDR3 has 15 amino acids. CDR3 sequence: CASSLGGLFTDTQYF. The CDR3 region has the DNA TGTGCCAGCAGCTTAGGAGGACTTTTCACAGATACGCAGTATTTT.

This clonotype was counted ten times or more. CDR3 protein: CASSDKTGLDYGYTF. The CDR3 bases are TGTGCCAGCAGTGACAAGACAGGGCTTGACTATGGCTACACCTTC. The rearrangement uses TRBV6-4 and TRBJ1-2; 7 bases are shared with TRBD1. CDR3 size: 15 residues. V dropped 2 bases and J dropped 3; count of bases not matched to a gene: 6. Germline lookup yields CDR1 MRHNA and CDR2 SNTAGT.

This clonotype was picked up many times. The chain combines TRBV6-4 with TRBJ2-3; a weak D match, TRBD2 (6 bases). Deletions cut 5 bases from V and 0 bases from J, with 6 bases between. Per the germline V gene, CDR1 is MRHNA and CDR2 is SNTAGT. The CDR3 spans 13 residues. The CDR3 loop is CASSSGSTDTQYF. CDR3 bases: TGTGCCAGCAGTAGCGGGAGCACAGATACGCAGTATTTT.

The rearrangement joins TRBV6-2 or TRBV6-3 to TRBJ2-7, with 8 bases aligning to TRBD2. Trimming cost V 0 bases and J 6 bases; bases outside gene matches: 10. Per germline, CDR1 MNHEY and CDR2 SVGEGT. The CDR3 loop spans 16 amino acids. For the CDR3, the DNA is TGTGCCAGCAGTTACTCGAGGGCGGGAGGTTGGAGCGAGCAGTACGTC. As protein: CASSYSRAGGWSEQYV.

The J gene is TRBJ1-2, the V gene TRBV6-5; unclear D gene. The germline V and J ends were trimmed by 1 base and 1 base, with 16 bases remaining between them. The CDR3 contains 17 residues. From germline, CDR1 is MNHEY and CDR2 SVGAGI. DNA of the CDR3: TGTGCCAGCAGTTACTTTGTTGCGGACGGTTTTAACTATGGCTACACCTTC. This translates into CASSYFVADGFNYGYTF.

The chain couples TRBV12-3 or TRBV12-4 to TRBJ2-3; TRBD1 might be the D (7 bases). The CDR3 is 13 amino acids. V lost 10 bases and J 4 bases, leaving 15 bases between the germline ends. The CDR3 nucleotides read TGTGCCAACGGACAGGAGGGAGCAGATACGCAGTATTTT. Its protein product is CANGQEGADTQYF.

V usage is TRBV5-5 and J usage is TRBJ1-5; possibly TRBD1 for D (5 bases). The V gene's germline CDR1 is SGHKS and CDR2 YYEKEE (reference sequence). The V gene lost 7 bases and the J gene lost 3 bases, with 11 bases spanning the gap. This CDR3 is 13 amino acids long. The CDR3 here is CASGPRDNQPQHF. The CDR3 nucleotides are TGTGCCAGCGGCCCCAGGGACAATCAGCCCCAGCATTTT.

The rearrangement joins TRBV9 to TRBJ2-3; TRBD2 is a possible D gene (5 bases). CDR3 length equals 15 residues. Germline CDR1 is SGDLS and CDR2 is YYNGEE. V dropped 5 bases and J dropped 6 bases, with 19 bases sitting between them. CDR3 coding DNA: TGTGCCAGCAGTGCTATCGGCGGGTCGCAGGATACGCAGTATTTT. Its translation is CASSAIGGSQDTQYF.

The table lists this clonotype with a few counts. The genes are TRBV27 and TRBJ1-6; 9 bases line up with TRBD1. Looked up from germline, CDR1 is MNHEY and CDR2 is SMNVEV (reference sequence). The CDR3 totals 18 residues. The V gene end was trimmed by 5 bases and the J gene end by 9 bases; junction bases not matched to a gene: 17. This CDR3 is CASSLLVPIGTGSSPLHF. In DNA, the CDR3 is TGTGCCAGCAGTCTCCTGGTCCCTATAGGGACAGGGAGTTCACCCCTCCACTTT.

The rearrangement joins TRBV11-2 to TRBJ2-1; 8 bases align to TRBD2. CDR1 and CDR2 from the germline V gene are SGHAT and FQNNGV. CDR3 length equals 15 residues. Losses at the gene ends were 2 bases for V and 5 bases for J; bases not matched to a gene: 5. DNA for the CDR3: TGTGCCAGCAGCTTAACGGGAGGGATTAACAATGAGCAGTTCTTC. Translated, it gives CASSLTGGINNEQFF. The complete variable domain, with remaining parts taken from reference TRBV11-2 and TRBJ2-1, reads EAGVAQSPRYKIIEKRQSVAFWCNPISGHATLYWYQQILGQGPKLLIQFQNNGVVDDSQLPKDRFSAERLKGVDSTLKIQPAKLEDSAVYLCASSLTGGINNEQFFGPGTRLTVL.

The genes are TRBV6-5 and TRBJ2-3; the D is unclear. V was cut by 0 bases and J by 2 bases, with 6 bases left in between. The CDR3 loop spans 14 amino acids. Germline V CDR1 and CDR2: MNHEY, SVGAGI. CDR3: CASSYSRNTDTQYF. The CDR3 DNA reads TGTGCCAGCAGTTACTCCCGAAACACAGATACGCAGTATTTT.

This clonotype showed up many times. This chain links TRBV29-1 with TRBJ1-2, with 7 bases fitting TRBD1. The CDR3 is 13 amino acids. Germline loops: CDR1 SQVTM, CDR2 ANQGSEA. V lost 4 bases and J lost 8; bases outside the gene matches: 10. CDR3 in amino acids: CSVGGERQGGYTF. The DNA of the CDR3 is TGCAGCGTTGGGGGGGAGAGACAGGGAGGCTACACCTTC.

The chain uses TRBV6-4 and TRBJ2-2; TRBD2 matches at 7 bases. This CDR3 is built from 16 residues. The J segment lost 1 base and the V segment lost 6 bases, leaving 8 bases of the junction unmatched. CDR1 is MRHNA and CDR2 is SNTAGT in the germline V gene. The CDR3 loop reads CASRGLAGVNTGELFF. DNA of the CDR3: TGTGCCAGCAGAGGACTGGCGGGAGTGAACACCGGGGAGCTGTTTTTT.

The chain's CDR3 is CASSLPTGIQETQYF. CDR3 sequence (DNA): TGCGCCAGCAGCCTCCCTACAGGGATCCAAGAGACCCAGTACTTC. The chain combines TRBV5-1 with TRBJ2-5, with D tentatively TRBD1 (6 bases). This CDR3 has 15 amino acids. Germline lookup yields CDR1 SGHRS and CDR2 YFSETQ. The V and J ends lost 4 bases and 1 base respectively, with 14 bases between them.

The chain uses TRBV5-4 and TRBJ2-3; 7 bases fit TRBD1. Unmatched junction bases numbered 6, after V lost 0 bases and J lost 2 bases. This CDR3 is built from 16 residues. Per the germline V gene, CDR1 is SGHNT and CDR2 is YYREEE (reference sequence). The CDR3 loop is CASSLDPDRPTDTQYF. The CDR3 DNA sequence: TGTGCCAGCAGCTTGGATCCGGACAGGCCCACAGATACGCAGTATTTT.

The chain employs TRBV7-2 and TRBJ2-3; D unclear. V lost 2 bases and J lost 1, with 7 bases in between. Germline CDR1 and CDR2: SGHTA and FQGNSA. The CDR3 sequence is 14 residues long. The chain's CDR3 is CASSLFSRTDTQYF. For the CDR3, the DNA is TGTGCCAGCAGCTTATTTAGTCGCACAGATACGCAGTATTTT.

This chain joins TRBV12-3 or TRBV12-4 and TRBJ1-1; TRBD1 aligns across 9 bases. V lost 5 bases to trimming and J lost 8 bases; unmatched junction nucleotides: 12. The CDR3 loop spans 15 amino acids. CDR3 nucleotide sequence: TGTGCCAGCAGTCCAGGGACAGGGAACCCCTCCGAAGCTTTCTTT. Translated, it gives CASSPGTGNPSEAFF.

This clonotype was seen a few times. This chain connects TRBV29-1 to TRBJ2-7; D gene ambiguous. This CDR3 has 9 amino acids. Between the trimmed V and J ends, which lost 8 bases and 7 bases, there was a span of 9 bases. Looked up from germline, CDR1 is SQVTM and CDR2 is ANQGSEA. CDR3 in DNA: TGCAGCTCCCTGGAGGAGCAGTACGTC. Amino acids: CSSLEEQYV.

For this clonotype: Since a much larger clone is just one base distant, this may be a read error. The chain combines TRBV7-2 with TRBJ1-1; 7 positions match TRBD1. The CDR3 is 14 residues long. J gave up 4 bases and V 6 bases, and 8 bases lay outside the gene matches. The V gene's germline CDR1 is SGHTA and CDR2 FQGNSA. CDR3 sequence: CASRLQGMVTEAFF. CDR3 nucleotides: TGTGCCAGCAGATTACAGGGGATGGTCACTGAAGCTTTCTTT.